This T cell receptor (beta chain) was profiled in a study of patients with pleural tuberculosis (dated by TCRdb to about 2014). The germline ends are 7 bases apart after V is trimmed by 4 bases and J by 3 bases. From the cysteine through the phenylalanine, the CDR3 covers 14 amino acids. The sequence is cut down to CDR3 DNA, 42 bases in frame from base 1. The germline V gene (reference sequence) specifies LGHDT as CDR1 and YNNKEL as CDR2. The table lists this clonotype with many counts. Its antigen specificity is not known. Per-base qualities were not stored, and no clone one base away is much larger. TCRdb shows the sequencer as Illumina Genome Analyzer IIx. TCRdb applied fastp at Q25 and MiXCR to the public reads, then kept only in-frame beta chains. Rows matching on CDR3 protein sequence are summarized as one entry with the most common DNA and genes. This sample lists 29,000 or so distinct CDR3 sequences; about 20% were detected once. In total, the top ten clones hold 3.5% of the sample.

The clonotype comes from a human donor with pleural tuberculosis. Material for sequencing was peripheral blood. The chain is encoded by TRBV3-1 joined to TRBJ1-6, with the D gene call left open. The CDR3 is CASSLGLYNSPLHF. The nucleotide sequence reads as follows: TGTGCCAGCAGCCTTGGACTCTATAATTCACCCCTCCACTTT. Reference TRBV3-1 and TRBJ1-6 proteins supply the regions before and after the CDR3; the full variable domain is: DTAVSQTPKYLVTQMGNDKSIKCEQNLGHDTMYWYKQDSKKFLKIMFSYNNKELIINETVPNRFSPKSPDKAHLNLHINSLELGDSAVYFCASSLGLYNSPLHFGNGTRLTVT.